This TCR beta chain originates from a study of blood T cell repertoires in COVID-19. The overall study: From the United States, Italy and Spain came samples of acute and convalescent COVID-19. From T cells, B-cell-depleted T cells, or PBMCs came the material, which was cDNA or gDNA.

V was trimmed by 0 bases and J by 5 bases, leaving 7 bases between them. Germline CDR1 is LGHDT and CDR2 is YNNKEL (reference sequence). The CDR3 consists of 13 residues. The assay was immunoSEQ multiplex PCR, and TCRdb's table has in-frame clones only and misses some. This sample has 230,000 or so clones, with roughly 89% found just once. The receptor's source is a woman in her 40s who had recovered from COVID-19. Material for sequencing was peripheral blood. The chain combines TRBV3-1 (or the pseudogene TRBV3-2) with TRBJ1-2; maybe TRBD1 (5 bases). The CDR3 bases are TGTGCCAGCAGCCAAGATCAGGGATATGGCTACACCTTC. Protein sequence: CASSQDQGYGYTF.